Listed below are T cell receptor beta chains from one sample, sequenced in a study of cytomegalovirus exposure and HLA in healthy donors. The data were produced by immunoSEQ multiplex PCR, yet TCRdb's version contains in-frame clones alone and is incomplete. The table has 140,000 or so clones, roughly three quarters seen once. Sequencing used PBMCs. These receptors originate from a man aged 60 to 69 in good health and CMV-seronegative. The CDR3 runs from the conserved cysteine through the conserved F or W. Fields, in order: V gene, J gene, clone size, D gene, CDR3 protein, CDR3 DNA. A D gene is named only where the DNA matches it firmly. The size of a clone is reported for some rows only, either as once, few or many, or as a class for expanded clones.

>TRBV27|TRBJ2-7|.|.
CASRLQGPEDENYEQYF
TGTGCCAGCAGGCTACAGGGTCCCGAGGATGAGAACTACGAGCAGTACTTC
>TRBV4-2|TRBJ2-3|few|TRBD2
CASSQASGSTDTQYF
TGTGCCAGCAGCCAGGCTAGCGGAAGCACAGATACGCAGTATTTT
>TRBV30|TRBJ1-1|.|TRBD1
CAWRQGRNTEAFF
TGTGCCTGGAGACAGGGGCGGAACACTGAAGCTTTCTTT
>TRBV18|TRBJ1-3|.|TRBD1
CASSPPTGGVRNTIYF
TGTGCCAGCTCACCACCGACAGGGGGCGTCCGAAACACCATATATTTT
>TRBV2|TRBJ2-7|.|TRBD2
CASSSGTRVLKEQYF
TGTGCCAGCAGCTCCGGGACTAGGGTCTTAAAAGAGCAGTACTTC
>TRBV5-1|TRBJ1-6|once|.
CASSSWTDQYSPLHF
TGCGCCAGCAGCTCGTGGACAGACCAGTATTCACCCCTCCACTTT
>TRBV28|TRBJ2-1|.|.
CATSEAGANHEQFF
TGTGCCACGTCGGAGGCAGGGGCAAATCATGAGCAGTTCTTC
>TRBV6-1|TRBJ2-7|.|.
CASSERERQSPSYEQYF
TGTGCCAGCAGTGAAAGAGAGCGACAGTCCCCCTCCTACGAGCAGTACTTC
>TRBV29-1|TRBJ2-3|.|.
CSVDWQGIRDTQYF
TGCAGCGTTGATTGGCAGGGTATCAGGGATACGCAGTATTTT
>TRBV5-1|TRBJ2-5|.|TRBD1
CASSWTGGETQYF
TGCGCCAGCAGCTGGACAGGCGGCGAGACCCAGTACTTC
>TRBV27|TRBJ1-2|few|TRBD1
CASSSGTVNGYTF
TGTGCCAGCAGCTCCGGGACAGTAAATGGCTACACCTTC
>TRBV5-1|TRBJ2-7|.|TRBD1
CASSLVQGASYEQYF
TGCGCCAGCAGCTTGGTACAGGGGGCGTCGTACGAGCAGTACTTC
>TRBV2|TRBJ2-7|.|TRBD1
CASSAFGQVF
TGTGCCAGCAGTGCTTTTGGACAGGTGTTC
>TRBV7-9|TRBJ1-4|few|TRBD1
CASSLATGTEKLFF
TGTGCCAGCAGCTTAGCGACAGGGACTGAAAAACTGTTTTTT
>TRBV5-1|TRBJ2-7|.|TRBD2
CASSQRQGLANEQYF
TGCGCCAGCAGCCAACGACAGGGACTAGCGAACGAGCAGTACTTC
>TRBV7-2|TRBJ2-1|.|TRBD2
CASSSGRLAGYNEQFF
TGTGCCAGCAGCTCAGGGCGGCTAGCGGGCTACAATGAGCAGTTCTTC
>TRBV4-1|TRBJ2-1|few|.
CASSQEQGKGYNEQFF
TGCGCCAGCAGCCAAGAACAGGGAAAGGGCTACAATGAGCAGTTCTTC
>TRBV10-3|TRBJ2-7|.|.
CAISEDSYEQYF
TGTGCCATCAGTGAGGACAGCTACGAGCAGTACTTC
>TRBV6-1|TRBJ1-2|.|.
CASSEDGQRQGYTF
TGTGCCAGCAGTGAAGATGGACAGCGCCAAGGCTACACCTTC
>TRBV5-6|TRBJ1-1|.|TRBD1
CASSLGQGEGTEAFF
TGTGCCAGCAGCTTGGGACAGGGAGAGGGCACTGAAGCTTTCTTT
>TRBV10-3|TRBJ1-1|.|.
CAISESPGMNTEAFF
TGTGCCATCAGTGAGTCCCCAGGGATGAACACTGAAGCTTTCTTT
>TRBV11-2|TRBJ2-5|few|TRBD2
CASSQGLAGGPGETQYF
TGTGCCAGCAGCCAAGGACTAGCGGGAGGGCCAGGGGAGACCCAGTACTTC
>TRBV15|TRBJ2-3|.|TRBD2
CATRGGRARDTQYF
TGTGCCACCAGAGGCGGGAGGGCCAGAGATACGCAGTATTTT
>TRBV21-1|TRBJ1-1|.|.
CASSKQRVRTEAFF
TGTGCCAGCAGCAAACAACGGGTGAGGACTGAAGCTTTCTTT
>TRBV9|TRBJ2-1|few|TRBD2
CASSVEGLAGGNEQFF
TGTGCCAGCAGCGTAGAGGGACTAGCGGGGGGCAATGAGCAGTTCTTC
>TRBV6-5|TRBJ2-7|.|TRBD2
CASTRTSGTPYEQYF
TGTGCCAGCACCCGGACTAGCGGGACCCCCTACGAGCAGTACTTC
>TRBV5-1|TRBJ2-7|.|TRBD2
CASSPFSGRAYEQYF
TGCGCCAGCAGCCCGTTTAGCGGGAGGGCCTACGAGCAGTACTTC
>TRBV5-1|TRBJ2-1|.|.
CASSPIGHLSSYNEQFF
TGCGCCAGCAGCCCTATCGGACATCTGAGCTCCTACAATGAGCAGTTCTTC
>TRBV2|TRBJ1-2|.|.
CASLFSRARNYGYTF
TGTGCCAGCTTGTTCAGCAGGGCCCGTAACTATGGCTACACCTTC
>TRBV10-3|TRBJ2-3|.|TRBD2
CAIKAGGGTSTDTQYF
TGTGCCATCAAAGCGGGAGGGGGGACAAGCACAGATACGCAGTATTTT
>TRBV5-1|TRBJ2-2|.|.
CASSLAQGAGELFF
TGCGCCAGCAGCTTGGCCCAAGGGGCCGGGGAGCTGTTTTTT
>TRBV30|TRBJ1-1|.|.
CAWSVKGGLNTEAFF
TGTGCCTGGAGTGTAAAGGGGGGGCTGAACACTGAAGCTTTCTTT
>TRBV19|TRBJ1-1|once|.
CASSPAHQGGTEAFF
TGTGCCAGTAGTCCAGCCCATCAAGGGGGCACTGAAGCTTTCTTT
>TRBV5-6|TRBJ2-7|.|TRBD2
CASSLVAGNYEQYF
TGTGCCAGCAGCTTGGTAGCGGGGAACTACGAGCAGTACTTC
>TRBV28|TRBJ1-1|.|.
CASSLSGRGVEAFF
TGTGCCAGCAGTTTATCGGGCCGGGGGGTGGAAGCTTTCTTT
>TRBV4-2|TRBJ2-5|.|TRBD2
CASSLLAGGTRETQYF
TGTGCCAGCAGTCTTTTGGCGGGAGGAACAAGAGAGACCCAGTACTTC
>TRBV28|TRBJ1-4|few|.
CASSAQTGGGEKLFF
TGTGCCAGCAGTGCCCAAACGGGGGGTGGGGAAAAACTGTTTTTT
>TRBV30|TRBJ1-5|.|.
CAWGQGFEQPQHF
TGTGCCTGGGGTCAGGGGTTCGAACAGCCCCAGCATTTT
>TRBV5-4|TRBJ1-6|.|.
CASSLGGGDGPLHF
TGTGCCAGCAGCTTGGGTGGCGGCGACGGACCCCTCCACTTT
>TRBV4-1|TRBJ1-1|.|TRBD1
CASSQAINRGAYTEAFF
TGCGCCAGCAGCCAAGCAATAAACAGGGGTGCGTACACTGAAGCTTTCTTT
>TRBV5-1|TRBJ2-3|few|TRBD2
CASSIRLAGATNTQYF
TGCGCCAGCAGCATCCGACTAGCGGGAGCGACCAATACGCAGTATTTT
>TRBV12-5|TRBJ2-5|.|TRBD2
CARPRGAGVRETQYF
TGTGCTAGACCCCGTGGGGCGGGAGTTAGGGAGACCCAGTACTTC
>TRBV9|TRBJ2-3|.|TRBD2
CASSLTSGTSTDTQYF
TGTGCCAGCAGCTTGACTAGCGGAACTAGCACAGATACGCAGTATTTT
>TRBV1|TRBJ2-3|.|.
CTSSQDRVAGDTDTQYF
TGCACCAGCAGCCAAGATAGGGTAGCGGGAGATACGGATACGCAGTATTTT
>TRBV29-1|TRBJ2-7|once|TRBD2
CSVEGLAGGGSYEQYF
TGCAGCGTTGAGGGGCTAGCGGGAGGGGGCTCCTACGAGCAGTACTTC
>TRBV7-9|TRBJ2-5|.|.
CASSRETQYF
TGTGCCAGCAGCCGGGAGACCCAGTACTTC
>TRBV2|TRBJ2-3|.|.
CASRGEFADTQYF
TGTGCCAGCAGAGGAGAGTTCGCAGATACGCAGTATTTT
>TRBV10-1|TRBJ2-3|.|TRBD2
CASSGTSDSTDTQYF
TGCGCCAGCAGTGGTACTAGCGATAGCACAGATACGCAGTATTTT
>TRBV4-2|TRBJ2-3|.|.
CASSQGGFGTDTQYF
TGTGCCAGCAGCCAAGGAGGTTTTGGTACAGATACGCAGTATTTT
>TRBV7-9|TRBJ2-7|.|.
CASSLSDGGKTYEQYF
TGTGCCAGCAGCTTGTCCGACGGGGGAAAAACCTACGAGCAGTACTTC
>TRBV28|TRBJ2-1|.|.
CASSLVANEQFF
TGTGCCAGCAGTTTAGTAGCGAATGAGCAGTTCTTC
>TRBV6-6|TRBJ1-2|few|TRBD1
CASSGTGLTNYGYTF
TGTGCCAGCAGCGGGACAGGCCTTACTAACTATGGCTACACCTTC
>TRBV7-9|TRBJ1-5|.|TRBD1
CASSEDRVGRQPQHF
TGTGCCAGCAGCGAGGACAGGGTCGGTAGGCAGCCCCAGCATTTT
>TRBV18|TRBJ2-5|few|TRBD1
CASSTGTETQYF
TGTGCCAGCTCGACAGGGACGGAGACCCAGTACTTC